The 3 T cell receptor beta chains given below trace back to one sample, sequenced in a study of blood T cell repertoires in COVID-19. Assay used: immunoSEQ multiplex PCR; TCRdb lists only in-frame clones, some missing. The sample lists fewer than 15,000 clones, 78% seen once, with about a third in the top ten. Material: peripheral blood. These receptors were obtained from a human donor in a cohort sampled during active COVID-19.

The CDR3 DNA sequence: TGTGCCAGCAGCCAAGACCCCGGACAGAACTCCTACGAGCAGTACTTC. It specifies CASSQDPGQNSYEQYF. The chain is built from TRBV4-2 and TRBJ2-7; a possible D gene is TRBD1 (6 bases). The CDR3 spans 16 residues. Looked up from germline, CDR1 is LGHNA and CDR2 is YNFKEQ. Trimming left V 0 bases short and J 0 bases short, with 12 bases between.

CDR3 DNA: TGTGCCAGCAGCTTATACGGTTACCAAGAGACCCAGTACTTC. Translating gives CASSLYGYQETQYF. The chain carries TRBV7-2 and TRBJ2-5; no firm D call. This CDR3 is 14 amino acids long. Germline CDR1 SGHTA, CDR2 FQGNSA. V lost 2 bases and J lost 0, with 7 bases in between.

The chain links TRBV6-5 to TRBJ1-1; no clear D. V lost 7 bases, J lost 1 base, and 10 bases lay in between. The germline V gene encodes CDR1 MNHEY and CDR2 SVGAGI. The CDR3 has 13 amino acids. CDR3 nucleotide sequence: TGTGCCAGCATCAACGACAAGAACACTGAAGCTTTCTTT. This translates into CASINDKNTEAFF.